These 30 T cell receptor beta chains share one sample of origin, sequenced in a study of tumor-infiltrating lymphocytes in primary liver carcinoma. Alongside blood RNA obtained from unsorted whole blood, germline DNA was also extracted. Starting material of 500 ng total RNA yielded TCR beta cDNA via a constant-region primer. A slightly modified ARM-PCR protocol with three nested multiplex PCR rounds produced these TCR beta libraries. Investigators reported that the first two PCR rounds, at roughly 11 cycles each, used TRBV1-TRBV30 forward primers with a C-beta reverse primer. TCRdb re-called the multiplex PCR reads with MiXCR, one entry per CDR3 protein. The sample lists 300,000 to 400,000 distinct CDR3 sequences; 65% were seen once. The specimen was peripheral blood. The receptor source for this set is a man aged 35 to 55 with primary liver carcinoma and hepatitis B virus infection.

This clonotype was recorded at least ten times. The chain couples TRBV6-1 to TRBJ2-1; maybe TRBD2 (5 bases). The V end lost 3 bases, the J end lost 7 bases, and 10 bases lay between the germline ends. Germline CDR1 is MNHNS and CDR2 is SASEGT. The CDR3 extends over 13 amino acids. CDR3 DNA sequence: TGTGCCAGCAGTGAGTCGGGGAGAAATGAGCAGTTCTTC. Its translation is CASSESGRNEQFF.

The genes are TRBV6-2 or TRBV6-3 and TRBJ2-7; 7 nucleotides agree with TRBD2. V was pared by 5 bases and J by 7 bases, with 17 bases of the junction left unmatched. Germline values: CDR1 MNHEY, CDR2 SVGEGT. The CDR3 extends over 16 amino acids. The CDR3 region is CASSPRLAGGVNEQYF. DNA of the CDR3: TGTGCCAGCAGTCCGAGACTAGCAGGAGGTGTAAATGAGCAGTACTTC.

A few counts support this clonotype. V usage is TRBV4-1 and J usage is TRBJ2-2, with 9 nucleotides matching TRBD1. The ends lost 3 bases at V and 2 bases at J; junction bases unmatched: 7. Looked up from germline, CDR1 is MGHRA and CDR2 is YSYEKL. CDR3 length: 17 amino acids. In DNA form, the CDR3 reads TGCGCCAGCAGCCACACACAGGGGGCCTCAAACACCGGGGAGCTGTTTTTT. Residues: CASSHTQGASNTGELFF.

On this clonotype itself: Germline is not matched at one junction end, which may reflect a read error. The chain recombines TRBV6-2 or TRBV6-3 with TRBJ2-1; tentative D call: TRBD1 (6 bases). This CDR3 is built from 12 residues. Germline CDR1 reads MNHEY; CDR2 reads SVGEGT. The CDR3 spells CASIQGYDEHFF. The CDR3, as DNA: TGTGCCAGCATCCAGGGGTACGATGAGCACTTCTTC.

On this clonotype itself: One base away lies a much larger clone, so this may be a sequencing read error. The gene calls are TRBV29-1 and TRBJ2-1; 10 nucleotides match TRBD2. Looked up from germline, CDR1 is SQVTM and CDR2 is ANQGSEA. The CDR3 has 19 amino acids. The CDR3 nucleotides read TGCAGCGTTGAAGACCCACGGCTAGCGGGAGTAATCGCCTACAATGAGCGGTTCTTC. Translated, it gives CSVEDPRLAGVIAYNERFF.

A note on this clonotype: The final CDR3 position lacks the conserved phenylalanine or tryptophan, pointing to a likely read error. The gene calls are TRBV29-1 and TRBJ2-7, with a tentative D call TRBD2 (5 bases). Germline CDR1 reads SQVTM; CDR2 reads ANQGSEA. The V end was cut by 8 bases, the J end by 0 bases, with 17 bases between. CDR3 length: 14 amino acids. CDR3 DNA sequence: TGCAGCCCTACCGGCCCTGCGGGCTCCTACGAGCAGTACATC. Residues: CSPTGPAGSYEQYI.

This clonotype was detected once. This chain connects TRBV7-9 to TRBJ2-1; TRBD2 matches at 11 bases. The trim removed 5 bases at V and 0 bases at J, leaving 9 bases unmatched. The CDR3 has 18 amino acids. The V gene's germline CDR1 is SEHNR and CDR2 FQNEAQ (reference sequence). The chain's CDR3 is CASSPGTSGGRSYNEQFF. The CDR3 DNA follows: TGTGCCAGCAGCCCCGGGACTAGCGGAGGGCGCTCCTACAATGAGCAGTTCTTC.

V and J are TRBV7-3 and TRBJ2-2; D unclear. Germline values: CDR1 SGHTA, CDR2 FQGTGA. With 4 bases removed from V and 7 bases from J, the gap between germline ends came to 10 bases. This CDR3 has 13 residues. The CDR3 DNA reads TGTGCCAGCAGCTCCTGGGGTGGCGGGGAGCTGTTTTTT. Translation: CASSSWGGGELFF.

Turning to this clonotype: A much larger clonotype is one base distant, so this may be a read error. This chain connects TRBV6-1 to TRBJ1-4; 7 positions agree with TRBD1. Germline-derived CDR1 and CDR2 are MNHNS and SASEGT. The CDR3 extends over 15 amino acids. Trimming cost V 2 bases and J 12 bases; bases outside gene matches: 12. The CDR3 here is CASSESGTVSGELFF. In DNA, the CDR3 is TGTGCCAGCAGTGAAAGCGGGACAGTGAGCGGAGAACTGTTTTTT.

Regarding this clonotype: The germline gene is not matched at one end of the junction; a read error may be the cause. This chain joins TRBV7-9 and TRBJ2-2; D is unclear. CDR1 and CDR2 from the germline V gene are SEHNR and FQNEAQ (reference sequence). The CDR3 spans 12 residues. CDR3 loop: CASSLNTEELFF. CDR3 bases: TGTGCCAGCAGCTTAAACACCGAGGAGCTGTTTTTT.

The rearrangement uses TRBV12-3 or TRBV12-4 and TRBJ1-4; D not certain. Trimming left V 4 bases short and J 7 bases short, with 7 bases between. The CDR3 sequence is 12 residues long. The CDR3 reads CASSSELEKLFF. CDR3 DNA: TGTGCCAGCAGTTCGGAGCTTGAAAAACTGTTTTTT.

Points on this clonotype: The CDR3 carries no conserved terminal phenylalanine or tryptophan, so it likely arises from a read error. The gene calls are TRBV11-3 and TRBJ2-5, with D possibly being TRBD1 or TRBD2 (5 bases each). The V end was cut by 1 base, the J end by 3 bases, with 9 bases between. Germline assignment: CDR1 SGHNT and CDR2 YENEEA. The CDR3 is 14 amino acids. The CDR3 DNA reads TGTGCCAGCAGCTTAGTAGGGACGGAAGAGACCCAGTACTAC. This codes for CASSLVGTEETQYY.

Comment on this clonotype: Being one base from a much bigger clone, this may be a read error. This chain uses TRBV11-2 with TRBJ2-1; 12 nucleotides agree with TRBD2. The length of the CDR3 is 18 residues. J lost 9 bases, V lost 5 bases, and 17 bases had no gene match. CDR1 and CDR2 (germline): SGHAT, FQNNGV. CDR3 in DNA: TGTGCCAGCAGCCGAGTCCCAGGACTAGCGGGATACCCCAGTGAGCAGTTCTTC. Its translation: CASSRVPGLAGYPSEQFF.

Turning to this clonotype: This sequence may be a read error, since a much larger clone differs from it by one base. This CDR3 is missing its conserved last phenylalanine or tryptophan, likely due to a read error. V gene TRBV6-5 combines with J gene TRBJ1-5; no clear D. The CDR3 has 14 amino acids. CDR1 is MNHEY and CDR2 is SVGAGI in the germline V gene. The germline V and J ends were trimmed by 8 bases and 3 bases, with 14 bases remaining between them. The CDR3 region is CASARAITNQPQHY. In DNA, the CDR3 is TGTGCCAGCGCCCGAGCTATCACCAATCAGCCCCAGCATTAT.

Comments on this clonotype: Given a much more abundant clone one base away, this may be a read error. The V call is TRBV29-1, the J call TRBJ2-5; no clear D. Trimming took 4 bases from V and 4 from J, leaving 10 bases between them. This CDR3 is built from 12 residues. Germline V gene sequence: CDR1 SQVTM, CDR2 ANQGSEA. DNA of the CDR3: TGCAGCGTTGTCCAGGTCGCAGAGACCCAGTACTTC. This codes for CSVVQVAETQYF. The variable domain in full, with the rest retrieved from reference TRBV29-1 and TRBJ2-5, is SAVISQKPSRDICQRGTSLTIQCQVDSQVTMMFWYRQQPGQSLTLIATANQGSEATYESGFVIDKFPISRPNLTFSTLTVSNMSPEDSSIYLCSVVQVAETQYFGPGTRLLVL.

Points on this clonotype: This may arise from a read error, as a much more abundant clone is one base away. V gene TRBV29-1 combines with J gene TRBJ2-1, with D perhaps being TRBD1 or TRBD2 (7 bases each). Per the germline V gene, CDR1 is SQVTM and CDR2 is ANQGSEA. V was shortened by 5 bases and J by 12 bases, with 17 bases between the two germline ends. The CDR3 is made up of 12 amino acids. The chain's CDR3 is CSVPSGGGRQFF. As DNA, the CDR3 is TGCAGCGTTCCATCAGGGGGGGGGAGGCAGTTCTTC.

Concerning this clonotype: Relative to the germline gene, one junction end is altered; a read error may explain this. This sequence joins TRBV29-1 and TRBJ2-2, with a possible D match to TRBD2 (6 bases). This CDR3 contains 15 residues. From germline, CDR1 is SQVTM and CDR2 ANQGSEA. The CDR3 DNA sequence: TGCAGCGGGGGCACTAGCAGGTCCCGCACCGGGAAGCTGTTTTTT. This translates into CSGGTSRSRTGKLFF.

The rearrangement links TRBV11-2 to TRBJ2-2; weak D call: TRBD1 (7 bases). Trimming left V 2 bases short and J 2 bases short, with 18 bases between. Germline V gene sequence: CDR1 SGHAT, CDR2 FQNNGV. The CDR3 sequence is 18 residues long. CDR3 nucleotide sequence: TGTGCCAGCAGCTTATCAACCCGGCAGGGGGGTAACACCGGGGAGCTGTTTTTT. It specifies CASSLSTRQGGNTGELFF.

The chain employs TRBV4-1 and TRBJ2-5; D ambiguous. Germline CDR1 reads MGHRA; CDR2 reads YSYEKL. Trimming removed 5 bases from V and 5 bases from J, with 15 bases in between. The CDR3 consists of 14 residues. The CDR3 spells CASSIGLTMETQYF. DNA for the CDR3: TGCGCCAGCAGCATCGGGCTGACGATGGAGACCCAGTACTTC.

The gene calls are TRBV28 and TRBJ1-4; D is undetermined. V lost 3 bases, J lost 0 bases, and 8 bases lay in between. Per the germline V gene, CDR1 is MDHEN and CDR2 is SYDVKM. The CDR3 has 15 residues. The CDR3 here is CASSLTYATNEKLFF. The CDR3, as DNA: TGTGCCAGCAGTTTGACCTATGCAACTAATGAAAAACTGTTTTTT.

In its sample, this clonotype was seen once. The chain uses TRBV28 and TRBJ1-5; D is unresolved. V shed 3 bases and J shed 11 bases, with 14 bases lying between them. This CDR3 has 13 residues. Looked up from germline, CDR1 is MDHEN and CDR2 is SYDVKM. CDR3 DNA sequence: TGTGCCAGCAGTTTGTTGGCGGCCCCAGCCCAGCATTTT. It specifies CASSLLAAPAQHF.

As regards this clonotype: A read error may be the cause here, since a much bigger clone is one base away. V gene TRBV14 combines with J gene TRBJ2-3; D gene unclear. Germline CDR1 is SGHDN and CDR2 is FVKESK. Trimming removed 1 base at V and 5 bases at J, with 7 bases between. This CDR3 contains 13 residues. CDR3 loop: CASSQAGVDTQYF. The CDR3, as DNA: TGTGCCAGCAGCCAAGCGGGTGTAGATACGCAGTATTTT.

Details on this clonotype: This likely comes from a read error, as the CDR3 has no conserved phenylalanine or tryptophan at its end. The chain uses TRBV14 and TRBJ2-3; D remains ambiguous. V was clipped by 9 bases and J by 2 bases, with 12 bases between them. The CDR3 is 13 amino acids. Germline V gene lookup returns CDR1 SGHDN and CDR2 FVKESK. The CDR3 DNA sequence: TGTGCCAGTAACCGAGGATACACAGATACGCAGTATTTG. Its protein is CASNRGYTDTQYL.

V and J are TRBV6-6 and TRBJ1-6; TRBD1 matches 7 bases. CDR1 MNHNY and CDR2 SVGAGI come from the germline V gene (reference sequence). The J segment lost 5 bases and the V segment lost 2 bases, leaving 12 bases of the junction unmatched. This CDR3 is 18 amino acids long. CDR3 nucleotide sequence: TGTGCCAGCAGTTACAAAGGGTGCTCAGGGGGTGATAATTCACCCCTCCACTTT. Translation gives CASSYKGCSGGDNSPLHF.

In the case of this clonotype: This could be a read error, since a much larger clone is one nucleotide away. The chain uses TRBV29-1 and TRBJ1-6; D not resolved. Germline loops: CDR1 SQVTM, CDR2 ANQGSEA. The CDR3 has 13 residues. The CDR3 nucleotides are TGCAGCGTTGAAGATTCGGTAGGGTCACCCCCCCACTTT. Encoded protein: CSVEDSVGSPPHF.

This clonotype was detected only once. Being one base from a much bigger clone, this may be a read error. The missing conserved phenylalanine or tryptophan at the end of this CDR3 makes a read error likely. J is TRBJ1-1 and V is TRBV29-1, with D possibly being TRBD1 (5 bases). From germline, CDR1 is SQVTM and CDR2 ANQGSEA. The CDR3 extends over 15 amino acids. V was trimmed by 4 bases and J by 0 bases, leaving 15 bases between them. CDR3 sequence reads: CSVVPQGSVNTEAFL. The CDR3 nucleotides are TGCAGCGTTGTACCTCAGGGTTCGGTGAACACTGAAGCTTTCCTT.

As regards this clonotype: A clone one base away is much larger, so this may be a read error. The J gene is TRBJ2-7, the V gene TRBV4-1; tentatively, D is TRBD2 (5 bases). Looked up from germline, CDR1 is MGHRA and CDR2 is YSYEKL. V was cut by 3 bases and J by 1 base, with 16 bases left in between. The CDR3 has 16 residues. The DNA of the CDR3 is TGCGCCAGCAGCCAGGTTCTAGCTGCCAGGTCCTACGAGCAGTACTTC. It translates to CASSQVLAARSYEQYF.

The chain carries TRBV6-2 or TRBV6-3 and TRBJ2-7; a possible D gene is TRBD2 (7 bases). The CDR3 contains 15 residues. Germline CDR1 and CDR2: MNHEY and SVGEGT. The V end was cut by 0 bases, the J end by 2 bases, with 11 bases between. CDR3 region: CASSYSGGVPYEQYF. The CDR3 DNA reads TGTGCCAGCAGTTACTCAGGGGGGGTACCCTACGAGCAGTACTTC.

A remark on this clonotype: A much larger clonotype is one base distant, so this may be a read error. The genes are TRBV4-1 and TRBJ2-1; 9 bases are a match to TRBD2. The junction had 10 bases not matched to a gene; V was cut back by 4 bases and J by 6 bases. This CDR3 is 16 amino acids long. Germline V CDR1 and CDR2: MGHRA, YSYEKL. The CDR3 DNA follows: TGCGCCAGCAGCCCCGGGACTAGCAGCTTCTGCAATGAGCAGTTCTTC. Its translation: CASSPGTSSFCNEQFF.

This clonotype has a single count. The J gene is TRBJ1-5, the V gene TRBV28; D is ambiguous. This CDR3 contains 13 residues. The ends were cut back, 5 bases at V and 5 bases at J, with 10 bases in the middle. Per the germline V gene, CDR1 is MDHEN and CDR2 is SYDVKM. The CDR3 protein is CASSHGNYQPQHF. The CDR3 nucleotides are TGTGCCAGCAGTCACGGAAATTATCAGCCCCAGCATTTT.